This T cell receptor (beta chain) was found in a study of T-cell reconstitution after alpha-beta-depleted transplantation in children. Study results and limitations: Newly made T cells mostly supplied T-cell counts and diversity one year after transplant. Some patients' high day-60 TCRbeta diversity was traced to surviving recipient T cells and thymic progenitors. Expanded clones from the graft, numbering several hundred, reportedly supplied alpha-beta T cells about two months after transplant.

In the case of this clonotype: Its antigen remains unidentified.

Unique molecular identifiers were incorporated during preparation of the TCRbeta library. Using its own MiXCR run on the PCR reads, TCRdb lists one record per CDR3 protein. The data show approximately 130,000 distinct CDR3 sequences, roughly 10% seen once. Per germline, CDR1 KGHDR and CDR2 SFDVKD. V lost 2 bases, J lost 2 bases, and 9 bases stayed unmatched. There are 17 residues in the CDR3. The origin of this receptor is a girl under three years old who had a stem cell transplant for combined immunodeficiency, so the T cells may come from the graft donor. The chain has TRBV24-1 and TRBJ2-3; 7 nucleotides match TRBD2. This sample comprised PBMCs, mostly from graft donor cells, obtained 180 days after TCRalphabeta/CD19-depleted stem cell transplant. The CDR3 sequence is CATSDWMASGDTDTQYF. The CDR3 region has the DNA TGTGCCACCAGTGATTGGATGGCTAGCGGAGACACAGATACGCAGTATTTT.